Following are 10 T cell receptor beta chains from one sample sequenced in a study of blood T cell repertoires in COVID-19. Method: immunoSEQ multiplex PCR; TCRdb's copy keeps in-frame clones and lacks some. The table includes 110,000 to 150,000 clones, over 75% detected once. Sequencing was carried out using peripheral blood. These TCRs come from a human donor in a cohort sampled during active COVID-19.

The chain employs TRBV2 and TRBJ1-3, with 10 nucleotides matching TRBD1. Germline V CDR1 and CDR2: SNHLY, FYNNEI. V shed 5 bases, J shed 2 bases, and the junction held 3 bases outside the gene matches. The CDR3 runs to 15 residues. For the CDR3, the DNA is TGTGCCAGCAGTCGCGGGACAGGGGCTGGAAACACCATATATTTT. As protein: CASSRGTGAGNTIYF. The entire variable domain, with the rest obtained from reference TRBV2 and TRBJ1-3, is as follows: EPEVTQTPSHQVTQMGQEVILRCVPISNHLYFYWYRQILGQKVEFLVSFYNNEISEKSEIFDDQFSVERPDGSNFTLKIRSTKLEDSAMYFCASSRGTGAGNTIYFGEGSWLTVV.

The rearrangement uses TRBV2 and TRBJ2-2, with D possibly TRBD1 on 5 matching bases. The germline V gene has CDR1 SNHLY and CDR2 FYNNEI. V was cut by 4 bases and J by 6 bases, with 9 bases left in between. The CDR3 has 13 residues. The CDR3 loop reads CASSGQGAGELFF. CDR3 in DNA: TGTGCCAGCAGTGGGCAGGGCGCCGGGGAGCTGTTTTTT.

This chain links TRBV30 with TRBJ2-1; maybe TRBD2 (6 bases). V lost 3 bases and J 0 bases, leaving 6 bases between the germline ends. This CDR3 has 13 residues. Germline assignment: CDR1 GTSNPN and CDR2 SVGIG (reference sequence). In nucleotides, the CDR3 is TGTGCCTGGAGCGGGAGCTCCTACAATGAGCAGTTCTTC. This codes for CAWSGSSYNEQFF. Full variable domain (missing parts from reference TRBV30 and TRBJ2-1): SQTIHQWPATLVQPVGSPLSLECTVEGTSNPNLYWYRQAAGRGLQLLFYSVGIGQISSEVPQNLSASRPQDRQFILSSKKLLLSDSGFYLCAWSGSSYNEQFFGPGTRLTVL.

The CDR3 region is CASSIRGRRTEAFF. The CDR3 bases are TGTGCCAGTAGTATCAGGGGGAGACGAACTGAAGCTTTCTTT. This chain uses TRBV19 with TRBJ1-1; 7 nucleotides agree with TRBD1. CDR3 length equals 14 residues. With 3 bases clipped from V and 5 bases from J, the junction kept 6 bases outside the gene matches. The germline V gene encodes CDR1 LNHDA and CDR2 SQIVND (reference sequence). Filled out from reference TRBV19 and TRBJ1-1, the complete variable domain reads DGGITQSPKYLFRKEGQNVTLSCEQNLNHDAMYWYRQDPGQGLRLIYYSQIVNDFQKGDIAEGYSVSREKKESFPLTVTSAQKNPTAFYLCASSIRGRRTEAFFGQGTRLTVV.

The rearrangement links TRBV6-5 to TRBJ2-1, with D perhaps matching TRBD2 (6 bases). Germline V gene data show CDR1 as MNHEY and CDR2 as SVGAGI. V gave up 5 bases and J gave up 6 bases, with 14 bases separating them. The CDR3 runs to 14 residues. Here the CDR3 reads CASSRQTSLNEQFF. The CDR3 coding sequence is TGTGCCAGCAGTCGCCAGACTAGTCTCAATGAGCAGTTCTTC.

The CDR3 coding sequence is TGTGCCAGCAGGACTAGCGGGTCAGATACGCAGTATTTT. It codes for CASRTSGSDTQYF. The chain couples TRBV6-5 to TRBJ2-3; 10 positions agree with TRBD2. CDR3 length equals 13 residues. The germline V gene encodes CDR1 MNHEY and CDR2 SVGAGI. Trimming took 6 bases from V and 4 from J; bases not matched to a gene: 1.

The chain recombines TRBV19 with TRBJ2-5, with D possibly being TRBD1 (5 bases). The length of the CDR3 is 15 residues. Germline CDR1 reads LNHDA; CDR2 reads SQIVND (reference sequence). The ends were cut back, 3 bases at V and 3 bases at J, with 14 bases in the middle. Here the CDR3 DNA reads TGTGCCAGTAGTATGACCGCTGACAGTAAAGAGACCCAGTACTTC. Protein sequence: CASSMTADSKETQYF.

The chain couples TRBV7-9 to TRBJ1-5, with 7 nucleotides matching TRBD1. This CDR3 comprises 17 residues. V shed 1 base, J shed 3 bases, and the junction held 9 bases outside the gene matches. Germline V gene lookup returns CDR1 SEHNR and CDR2 FQNEAQ (reference sequence). The CDR3 loop reads CASSLGSGTAVNQPQHF. DNA for the CDR3: TGTGCCAGCAGCTTAGGAAGTGGGACAGCAGTCAATCAGCCCCAGCATTTT.

The CDR3 spells CSALRGPEAFF. In DNA, the CDR3 is TGCAGTGCCTTGAGGGGGCCTGAAGCTTTCTTT. V usage is TRBV20-1 and J usage is TRBJ1-1; 7 nucleotides agree with TRBD1. The J segment lost 6 bases and the V segment lost 6 bases, leaving 4 bases of the junction unmatched. Per the germline V gene, CDR1 is DFQATT and CDR2 is SNEGSKA (reference sequence). The CDR3 extends over 11 amino acids.

V gene TRBV19 combines with J gene TRBJ1-1; perhaps TRBD1 as D (5 bases). This CDR3 has 14 residues. Looked up from germline, CDR1 is LNHDA and CDR2 is SQIVND (reference sequence). Trimming pared 3 bases from V and 4 bases from J, leaving 12 bases between. Here the CDR3 DNA reads TGTGCCAGTAGTATTGACAGATCTCCCACTGAAGCTTTCTTT. Its protein is CASSIDRSPTEAFF.